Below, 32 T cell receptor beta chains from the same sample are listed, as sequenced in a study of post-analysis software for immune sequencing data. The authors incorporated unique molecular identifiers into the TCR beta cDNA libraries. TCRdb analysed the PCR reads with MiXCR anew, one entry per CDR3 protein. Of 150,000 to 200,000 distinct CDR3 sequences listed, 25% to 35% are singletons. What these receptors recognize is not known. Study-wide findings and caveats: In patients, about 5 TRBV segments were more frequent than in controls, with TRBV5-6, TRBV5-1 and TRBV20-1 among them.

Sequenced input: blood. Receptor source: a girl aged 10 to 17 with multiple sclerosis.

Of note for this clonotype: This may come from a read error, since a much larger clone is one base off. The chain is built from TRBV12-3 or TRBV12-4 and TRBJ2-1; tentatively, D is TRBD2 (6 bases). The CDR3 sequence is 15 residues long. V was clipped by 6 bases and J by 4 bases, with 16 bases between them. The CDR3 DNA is TGTGCCAGCAGCCGGACCGGGGACTTTTACAATGAGCAGTTCTTC. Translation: CASSRTGDFYNEQFF.

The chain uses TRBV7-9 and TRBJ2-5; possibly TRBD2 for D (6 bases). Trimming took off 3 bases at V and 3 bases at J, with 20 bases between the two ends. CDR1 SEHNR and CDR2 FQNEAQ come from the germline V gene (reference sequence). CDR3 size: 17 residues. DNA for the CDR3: TGTGCCAGCAGCTTCGACCCCAGCGGGTCGATCGAAGAGACCCAGTACTTC. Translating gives CASSFDPSGSIEETQYF.

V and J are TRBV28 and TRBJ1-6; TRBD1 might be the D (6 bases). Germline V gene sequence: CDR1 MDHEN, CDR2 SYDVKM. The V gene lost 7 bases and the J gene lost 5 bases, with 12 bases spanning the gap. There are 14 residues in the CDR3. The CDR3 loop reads CASTIGQHNSPLHF. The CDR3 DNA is TGTGCCAGCACTATTGGACAGCATAATTCACCCCTCCACTTT.

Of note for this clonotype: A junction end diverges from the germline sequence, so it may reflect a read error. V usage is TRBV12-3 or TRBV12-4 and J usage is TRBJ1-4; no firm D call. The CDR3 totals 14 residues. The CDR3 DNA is TGTGCCAGCAGAAGGCGGGTCTCTAACGAAAAACTGTTTTTT. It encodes CASRRRVSNEKLFF.

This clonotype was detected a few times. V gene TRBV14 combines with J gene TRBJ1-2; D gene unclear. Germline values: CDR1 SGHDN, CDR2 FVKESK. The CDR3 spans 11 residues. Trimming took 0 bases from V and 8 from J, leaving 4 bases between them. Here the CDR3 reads CASSQEGGYTF. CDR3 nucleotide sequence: TGTGCCAGCAGCCAAGAAGGAGGCTACACCTTC.

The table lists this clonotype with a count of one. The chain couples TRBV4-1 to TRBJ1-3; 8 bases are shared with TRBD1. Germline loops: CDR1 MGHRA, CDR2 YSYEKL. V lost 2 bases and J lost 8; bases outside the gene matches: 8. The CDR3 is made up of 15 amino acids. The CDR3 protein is CASSQWDRPSDTIYF. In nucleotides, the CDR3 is TGCGCCAGCAGCCAATGGGACAGGCCATCGGACACCATATATTTT.

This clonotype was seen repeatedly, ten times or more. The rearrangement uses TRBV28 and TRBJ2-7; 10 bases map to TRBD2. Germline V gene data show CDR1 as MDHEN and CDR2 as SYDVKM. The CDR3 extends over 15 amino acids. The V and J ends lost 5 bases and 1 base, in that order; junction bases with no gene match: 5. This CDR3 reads CASSPGTSVSYEQYF. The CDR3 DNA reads TGTGCCAGCAGTCCGGGGACTAGCGTTTCCTACGAGCAGTACTTC.

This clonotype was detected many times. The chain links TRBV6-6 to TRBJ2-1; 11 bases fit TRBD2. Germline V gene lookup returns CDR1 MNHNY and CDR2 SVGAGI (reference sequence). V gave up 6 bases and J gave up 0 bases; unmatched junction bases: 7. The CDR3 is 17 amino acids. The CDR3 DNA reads TGTGCCAGCAGGACCATAGCGGGAGGGCCCTCCTACAATGAGCAGTTCTTC. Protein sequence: CASRTIAGGPSYNEQFF.

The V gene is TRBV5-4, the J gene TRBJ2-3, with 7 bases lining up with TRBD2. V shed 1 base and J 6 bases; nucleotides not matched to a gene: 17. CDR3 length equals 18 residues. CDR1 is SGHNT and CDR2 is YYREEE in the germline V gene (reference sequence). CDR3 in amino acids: CASSLLLTSAQPSDTQYF. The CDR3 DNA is TGTGCCAGCAGCTTGCTCCTCACTAGCGCGCAACCATCTGATACGCAGTATTTT.

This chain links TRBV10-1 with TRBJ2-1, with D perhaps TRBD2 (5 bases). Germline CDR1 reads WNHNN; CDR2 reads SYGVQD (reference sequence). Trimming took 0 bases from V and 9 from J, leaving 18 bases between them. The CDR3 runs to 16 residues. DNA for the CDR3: TGCGCCAGCAGTGAGTCAGCTAGCCCGAGGTATGGTGAGCAGTTCTTC. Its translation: CASSESASPRYGEQFF.

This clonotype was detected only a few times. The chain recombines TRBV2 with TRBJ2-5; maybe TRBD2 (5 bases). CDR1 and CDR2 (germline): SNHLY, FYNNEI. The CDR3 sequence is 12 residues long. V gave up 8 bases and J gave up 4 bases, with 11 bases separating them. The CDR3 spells CASHGSGETQYF. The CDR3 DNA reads TGTGCCAGCCATGGAAGCGGAGAGACCCAGTACTTC.

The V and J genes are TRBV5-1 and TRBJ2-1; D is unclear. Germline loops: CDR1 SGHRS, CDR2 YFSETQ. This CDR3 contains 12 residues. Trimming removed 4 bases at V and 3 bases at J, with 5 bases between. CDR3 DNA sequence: TGCGCCAGCAGCGGATTCTACAATGAGCAGTTCTTC. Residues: CASSGFYNEQFF.

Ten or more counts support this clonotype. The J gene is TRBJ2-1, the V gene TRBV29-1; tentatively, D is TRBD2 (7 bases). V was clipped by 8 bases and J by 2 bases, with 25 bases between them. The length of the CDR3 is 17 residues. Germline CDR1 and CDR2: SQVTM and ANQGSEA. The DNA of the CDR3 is TGCAGCTACGAGGAAGGGGGAGGGACAAGACCCTACAATGAGCAGTTCTTC. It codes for CSYEEGGGTRPYNEQFF.

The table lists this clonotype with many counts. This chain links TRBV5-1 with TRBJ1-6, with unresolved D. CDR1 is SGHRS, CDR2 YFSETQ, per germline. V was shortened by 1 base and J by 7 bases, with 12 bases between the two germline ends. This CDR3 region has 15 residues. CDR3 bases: TGCGCCAGCAGCTTGCTGGGAGTTCAGAATTCACCCCTCCACTTT. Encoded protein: CASSLLGVQNSPLHF.

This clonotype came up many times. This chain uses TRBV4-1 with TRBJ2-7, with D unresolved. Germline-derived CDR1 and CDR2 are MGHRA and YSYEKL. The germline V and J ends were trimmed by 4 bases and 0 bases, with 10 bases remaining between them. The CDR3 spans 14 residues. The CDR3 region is CASSPQESSYEQYF. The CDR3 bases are TGCGCCAGCAGCCCCCAGGAGAGCTCCTACGAGCAGTACTTC.

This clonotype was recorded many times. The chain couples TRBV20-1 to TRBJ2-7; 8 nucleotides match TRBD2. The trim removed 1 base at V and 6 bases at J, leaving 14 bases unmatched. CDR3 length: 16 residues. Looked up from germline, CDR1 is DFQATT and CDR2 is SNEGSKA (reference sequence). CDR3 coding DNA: TGCAGTGCTAGAGGCGCCCCGGGGACTAGTTCAGGCGAGCAGTACTTC. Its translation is CSARGAPGTSSGEQYF.

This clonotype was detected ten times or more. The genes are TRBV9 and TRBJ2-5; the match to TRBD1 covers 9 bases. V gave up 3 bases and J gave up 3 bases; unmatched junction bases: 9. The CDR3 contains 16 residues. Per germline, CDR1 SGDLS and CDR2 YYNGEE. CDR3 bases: TGTGCCAGCAGCGGGCACACCGGGACAGGGAAAGAGACCCAGTACTTC. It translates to CASSGHTGTGKETQYF.

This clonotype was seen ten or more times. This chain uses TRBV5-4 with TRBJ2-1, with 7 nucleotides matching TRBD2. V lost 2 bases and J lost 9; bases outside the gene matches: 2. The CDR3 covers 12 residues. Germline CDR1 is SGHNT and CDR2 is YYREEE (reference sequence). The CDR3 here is CASSFGGFEQFF. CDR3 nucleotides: TGTGCCAGCAGCTTCGGGGGGTTTGAGCAGTTCTTC.

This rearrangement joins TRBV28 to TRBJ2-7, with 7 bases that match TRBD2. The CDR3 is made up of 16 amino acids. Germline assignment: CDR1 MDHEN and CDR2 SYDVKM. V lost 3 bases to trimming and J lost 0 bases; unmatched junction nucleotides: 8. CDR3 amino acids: CASSLSTSAISYEQYF. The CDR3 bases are TGTGCCAGCAGTTTGTCCACTAGCGCGATCTCCTACGAGCAGTACTTC.

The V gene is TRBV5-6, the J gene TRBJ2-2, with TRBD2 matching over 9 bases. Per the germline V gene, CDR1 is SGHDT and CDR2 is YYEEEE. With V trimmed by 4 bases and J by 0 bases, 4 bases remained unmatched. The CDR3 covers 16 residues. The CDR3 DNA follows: TGTGCCAGCAGCAGGCGGACTAGCGCGAACACCGGGGAGCTGTTTTTT. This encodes CASSRRTSANTGELFF.

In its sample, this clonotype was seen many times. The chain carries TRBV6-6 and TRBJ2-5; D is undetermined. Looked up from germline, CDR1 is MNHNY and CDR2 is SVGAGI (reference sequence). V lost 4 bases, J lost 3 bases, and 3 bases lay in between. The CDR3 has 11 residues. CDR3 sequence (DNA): TGTGCCAGCAGTTGGGAAGAGACCCAGTACTTC. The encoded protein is CASSWEETQYF.

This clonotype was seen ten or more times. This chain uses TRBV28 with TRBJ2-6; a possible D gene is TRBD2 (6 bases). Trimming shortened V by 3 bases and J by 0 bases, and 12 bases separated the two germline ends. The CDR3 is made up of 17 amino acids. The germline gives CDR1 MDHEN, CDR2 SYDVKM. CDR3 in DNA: TGTGCCAGCAGTTTCGGCGCGGGGAACTCTGGGGCCAACGTCCTGACTTTC. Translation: CASSFGAGNSGANVLTF.

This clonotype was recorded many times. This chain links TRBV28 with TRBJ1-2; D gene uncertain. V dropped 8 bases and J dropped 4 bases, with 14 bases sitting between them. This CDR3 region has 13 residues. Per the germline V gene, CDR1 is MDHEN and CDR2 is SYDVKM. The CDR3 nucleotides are TGTGCCAGCCTCTCAAGGAGAAGCTATGGCTACACCTTC. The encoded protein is CASLSRRSYGYTF.

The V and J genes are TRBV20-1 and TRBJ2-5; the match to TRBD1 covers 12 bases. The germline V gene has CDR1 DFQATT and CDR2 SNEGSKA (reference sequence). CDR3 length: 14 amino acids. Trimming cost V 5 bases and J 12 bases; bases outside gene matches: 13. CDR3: CSAALIGTGGVKYF. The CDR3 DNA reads TGCAGTGCTGCCCTTATCGGGACAGGGGGCGTCAAGTACTTC.

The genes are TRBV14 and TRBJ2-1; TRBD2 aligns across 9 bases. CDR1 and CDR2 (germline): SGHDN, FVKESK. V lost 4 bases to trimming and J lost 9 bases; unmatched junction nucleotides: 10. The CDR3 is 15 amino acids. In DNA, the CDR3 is TGTGCCAGCAGCCCCCCAGCGGGAGGAGGCGGTGAGCAGTTCTTC. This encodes CASSPPAGGGGEQFF.

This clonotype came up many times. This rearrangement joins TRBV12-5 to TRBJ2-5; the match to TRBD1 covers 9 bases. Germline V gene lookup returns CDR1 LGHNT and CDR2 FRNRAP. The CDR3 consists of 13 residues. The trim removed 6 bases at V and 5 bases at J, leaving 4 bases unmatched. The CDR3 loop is CASGPDRGETQYF. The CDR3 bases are TGTGCTAGTGGGCCTGACAGGGGGGAGACCCAGTACTTC.

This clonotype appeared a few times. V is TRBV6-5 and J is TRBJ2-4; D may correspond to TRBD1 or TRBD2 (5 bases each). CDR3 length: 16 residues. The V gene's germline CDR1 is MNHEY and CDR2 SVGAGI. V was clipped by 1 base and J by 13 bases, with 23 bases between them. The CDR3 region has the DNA TGTGCCAGCAGTTACTTCCCTACGGCCACTCGGGACGGGCAGTACTTC. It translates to CASSYFPTATRDGQYF.

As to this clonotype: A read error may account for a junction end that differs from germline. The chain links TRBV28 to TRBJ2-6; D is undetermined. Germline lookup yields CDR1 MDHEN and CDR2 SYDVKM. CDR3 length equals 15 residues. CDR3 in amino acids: CASSQASSGTNVLTF. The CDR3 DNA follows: TGTGCCAGCAGCCAGGCGAGCTCTGGGACCAACGTCCTGACTTTC.

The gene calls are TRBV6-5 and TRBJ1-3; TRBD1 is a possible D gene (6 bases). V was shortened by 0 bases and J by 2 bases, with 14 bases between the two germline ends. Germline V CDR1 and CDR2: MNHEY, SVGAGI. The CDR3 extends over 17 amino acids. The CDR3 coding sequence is TGTGCCAGCAGTTACTCGGGCAACAGGGCCCCTGGAAACACCATATATTTT. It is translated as CASSYSGNRAPGNTIYF.

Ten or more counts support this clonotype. This chain's CDR3 is CASSPGGSYGYTF. The CDR3 DNA reads as TGCGCCAGCAGCCCCGGGGGGAGCTATGGCTACACCTTC. The V call is TRBV4-1, the J call TRBJ1-2, with D possibly matching TRBD1 (5 bases). The CDR3 length is 13 residues. The germline CDR1 and CDR2 sequences are MGHRA and YSYEKL. Deletions cut 4 bases from V and 4 bases from J, with 10 bases between.

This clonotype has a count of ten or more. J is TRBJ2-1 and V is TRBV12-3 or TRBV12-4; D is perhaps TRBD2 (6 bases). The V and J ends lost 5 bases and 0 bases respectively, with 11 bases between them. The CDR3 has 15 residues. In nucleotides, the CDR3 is TGTGCCAGCAGTCTGGACTACCTCTCCTACAATGAGCAGTTCTTC. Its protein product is CASSLDYLSYNEQFF.

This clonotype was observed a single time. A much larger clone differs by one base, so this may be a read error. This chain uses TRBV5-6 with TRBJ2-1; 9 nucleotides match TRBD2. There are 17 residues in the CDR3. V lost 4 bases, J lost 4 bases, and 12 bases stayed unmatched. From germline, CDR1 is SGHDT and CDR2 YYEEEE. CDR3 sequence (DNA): TGTGCCAGCAGCAACCCGGGCGGGAGGGCCTTATACAATGAGCAGTTCTTC. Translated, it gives CASSNPGGRALYNEQFF.